This T cell receptor beta chain was found in a study of cytomegalovirus exposure and HLA in healthy donors. Overall study: Clustering assigned 81% of the approximately 400 genotyped donors to the Caucasian-associated ancestry cluster.

Use of 60 Vbeta and 13 Jbeta primers characterized the PCR. Produced via immunoSEQ multiplex PCR; TCRdb's table is partial and in-frame only. The table has roughly 120,000 clones, roughly 63% seen once. V lost 2 bases, J lost 1 base, and 7 bases stayed unmatched. This CDR3 is built from 16 residues. In germline, CDR1 is SGHTA, CDR2 FQGNSA. Of note for this clone: No antigen is known for it.

Points from the study as a whole: The classifier was said to identify cytomegalovirus status with high specificity and sensitivity. Differences between HLA loci emerged in a later analysis of TCR association rates, with DRB1 most and HLA-C fewest. A later analysis linked a missense variant in DCLRE1C to the trimming of TCR beta V and J genes.

This clonotype was sampled from a woman aged 70-85 years in good health and CMV-seropositive. This chain connects TRBV7-2 to TRBJ2-5; TRBD2 agrees at 7 bases. The sample taken for sequencing was PBMCs. This chain's CDR3 is CASSLTPTSFQETQYF. CDR3 nucleotide sequence: TGTGCCAGCAGCTTAACCCCGACTAGCTTCCAAGAGACCCAGTACTTC.